This T cell receptor (beta chain) was sequenced in a study of OX40 agonist ivuxolimab in advanced cancers. Describing the broader study: Ivuxolimab was an agonistic, fully human IgG2 monoclonal antibody directed against OX40 (CD134), a costimulatory receptor. The point of sequencing TCRbeta in the periphery was to test whether ivuxolimab changed TCR sequence diversity and drove clonal T-cell expansion. Partial responses occurred in three dose-escalation patients: two with cutaneous melanoma and one with hepatocellular carcinoma. The dose-escalation cohort was over 70% male with a mean age of 60 years, ranging from roughly 20 to 80. Prior anti-PD-1, anti-PD-L1 or anti-CTLA-4 therapy was permitted, and approximately 39% of dose-escalation patients had received checkpoint inhibitors. Intravenous ivuxolimab was administered to patients every 2 weeks at six dose levels: 0.01, 0.1, 0.3, 1.5, 3 and 10 mg/kg. Of the 50 to 55 dose-escalation patients, hepatocellular carcinoma was present in about 20, melanoma in around 15, renal cell carcinoma in 9 and head and neck cancer in 9. The monotherapy dose-escalation portion (N of about 52 patients) of the phase I ivuxolimab trial is reported in the paper.

The trial excluded patients who had a history of autoimmune disease or were on systemic immunosuppression. Peripheral blood for TCR sequencing was drawn from every dose cohort at baseline, at cycle 4 day 1 and at cycle 7 day 1. The samples were drawn from a first-in-human, open-label, multicenter phase I dose-escalation trial of ivuxolimab. The trial enrolled adults with locally advanced or metastatic head and neck squamous cell, hepatocellular, melanoma or renal cell carcinoma. Before TCR sequencing, CD4+ and CD8+ T cells were separately sorted from peripheral blood. Genomic DNA was extracted from sorted cells for sequencing of the TCRbeta CDR3 region. TCRbeta CDR3 regions were sequenced using the immunoSEQ Assay. In its TCRdb copy, this immuneACCESS table keeps in-frame sequences only and misses some clones. Where compared with another copy, unresolved V genes explain less than half of these, and the others have no known cause. The sample table contains approximately 21,000 clones; only one count was recorded for 74% of them. The top ten constitute roughly a third of the sample.

As concerns this clone: The clone's antigen remains unknown. Base qualities are not recorded, but no much larger clone differs from it by a single base.

Study-level results and caveats: In the 0.1-3.0 mg/kg groups, partial responders were among the patients with the lowest normalized peripheral clonal expansion, particularly in CD8+ T cells. At doses from 0.1 to 3.0 mg/kg, clonal expansion was seen in both CD4+ and CD8+ blood T cells between baseline and week 6. The antigen specificity of the clonally expanded peripheral T cells was not determined. After ivuxolimab, more expanded clones were found on average in CD8+ T cells than in CD4+ T cells. Low levels of normalized T-cell clonal expansion were also shown by some nonresponding patients.

The material was CD4+ or CD8+ T cells sorted from blood, obtained in a trial of the OX40 agonist ivuxolimab. The TCR sequence derives from an adult with an advanced solid tumor such as melanoma, head and neck, liver or kidney cancer.

The CDR3 in this case is CASSPYLGGNQPQHF. DNA sequence: TGTGCCAGCAGTCCCTACCTGGGTGGGAATCAGCCCCAGCATTTT. The chain is made from TRBV27 and TRBJ1-5; no D segment can be confidently identified. There are 15 amino acids in the CDR3, from cysteine to phenylalanine inclusive. The read is trimmed to its CDR3 DNA, 45 bases read in frame from base 1. The germline V gene (reference sequence) specifies MNHEY as CDR1 and SMNVEV as CDR2. V and J are truncated by 5 bases and 4 bases respectively, leaving an intervening sequence of 15 bases.